This T cell receptor beta chain was captured in a study of blood T cell repertoires in COVID-19. V lost 6 bases, J lost 5 bases, and 16 bases lay in between. The CDR3 has 14 residues. Germline assignment: CDR1 MNHEY and CDR2 SVGEGT. Per the original data handling: Amplification of reference gene primers provided the estimated nucleated cell counts. TCRdb keeps only in-frame clones here, not all; method: immunoSEQ multiplex PCR. The DNA gave D and trimming, while V, J and clone size come from that table. Among about 370,000 clones listed, approximately 92% were seen once. Ages ranged from about 18 to 89 years, with residence in around 24 US areas.

Sequenced material: PBMCs or T cells enriched from blood (not recorded which). This receptor was taken from a man between 18 and 35 years old who had recovered from COVID-19. The chain combines TRBV6-2 or TRBV6-3 with TRBJ2-5; the D gene is possibly TRBD1 (5 bases). This chain's CDR3 is CASSPQVFEETQYF. The DNA of the CDR3 is TGTGCCAGCAGCCCACAGGTGTTCGAGGAGACCCAGTACTTC.